These 8 T cell receptor beta chains came from one sample sequenced in a study of cytomegalovirus exposure and HLA in healthy donors. The PCR had 60 Vbeta and 13 Jbeta primers. TCRdb's table, derived via immunoSEQ multiplex PCR, lists solely in-frame clones and lacks some. The table records roughly 190,000 clones, more than 65% of them present only once. The sample consisted of PBMCs. The receptors here all came from a man aged 50-60 years in good health and CMV-seronegative.

Here the CDR3 reads CASSSGGNNEQFF. CDR3 coding DNA: TGTGCCAGCAGCTCAGGGGGGAACAATGAGCAGTTCTTC. V and J are TRBV5-6 and TRBJ2-1; TRBD1 is a possible D gene (7 bases). The CDR3 has 13 residues. CDR1 and CDR2 from the germline V gene are SGHDT and YYEEEE. V shed 3 bases and J shed 5 bases, with 9 bases lying between them.

This clone was counted ten times or more. A junction boundary mismatches the germline segment, possibly from a read error. J is TRBJ2-7 and V is TRBV7-2; D is unclear. Germline V gene data show CDR1 as SGHTA and CDR2 as FQGNSA. This CDR3 has 11 residues. DNA for the CDR3: TGTGCCAGCAGCGCGCACTACGGGCAGTACTTC. It encodes CASSAHYGQYF.

The chain links TRBV7-2 to TRBJ2-6, with a weak D call TRBD2 (6 bases). Germline V gives CDR1 SGHTA, CDR2 FQGNSA. The V end lost 1 base, the J end lost 1 base, and 8 bases lay between the germline ends. This CDR3 comprises 16 residues. Here the CDR3 reads CASSLVAGSGANVLTF. CDR3 DNA sequence: TGTGCCAGCAGCTTAGTTGCGGGATCTGGGGCCAACGTCCTGACTTTC.

The count of this clone is one. V and J are TRBV5-1 and TRBJ1-1; TRBD1 might be the D (6 bases). This CDR3 has 14 residues. Trimming pared 4 bases from V and 1 base from J, leaving 11 bases between. Per germline, CDR1 SGHRS and CDR2 YFSETQ. CDR3 DNA sequence: TGCGCCAGCAGCCCGGACAGTGGGAACACTGAAGCTTTCTTT. Translation: CASSPDSGNTEAFF.

The chain couples TRBV7-6 to TRBJ2-3; the D gene is possibly TRBD1 (6 bases). V shed 4 bases and J shed 6 bases, with 14 bases lying between them. CDR3 length: 14 amino acids. Germline CDR1 and CDR2: SGHVS and FNYEAQ. CDR3: CASSSGTTTDTQYF. In DNA, the CDR3 is TGTGCCAGCAGCTCTGGGACAACTACCGATACGCAGTATTTT.

This sequence joins TRBV19 and TRBJ2-5; 12 bases are shared with TRBD2. The CDR3 is made up of 16 amino acids. V was pared by 5 bases and J by 5 bases, with 9 bases of the junction left unmatched. In germline, CDR1 is LNHDA, CDR2 SQIVND (reference sequence). In DNA, the CDR3 is TGTGCCAGTAGTCTACGGACTAGCGGGGTGTTGGAGACCCAGTACTTC. Translating it yields CASSLRTSGVLETQYF.

The rearrangement uses TRBV6-1 and TRBJ2-5, with a tentative D call TRBD2 (5 bases). In germline, CDR1 is MNHNS, CDR2 SASEGT. V was pared by 6 bases and J by 0 bases, with 11 bases between. The CDR3 extends over 14 amino acids. The CDR3 loop is CASSRGSNQETQYF. In nucleotides, the CDR3 is TGTGCCAGCAGCCGCGGGTCCAACCAAGAGACCCAGTACTTC.

The rearrangement joins TRBV7-2 to TRBJ1-5; D remains ambiguous. The CDR3 is 13 amino acids. Germline V CDR1 and CDR2: SGHTA, FQGNSA. V gave up 5 bases and J gave up 4 bases, with 9 bases separating them. CDR3 sequence (DNA): TGTGCCAGCAGCGTGTCGGGAAATCAGCCCCAGCATTTT. Protein sequence: CASSVSGNQPQHF.